These T cell receptor beta chains were read from a single sample in a study of shared clonotypes between healthy human individuals. The assay was immunoSEQ multiplex PCR, and TCRdb's table has in-frame clones only and misses some. The sample has 1.5 million to 1.9 million clones, 98% seen once. Sequencing was carried out using naive CD4+ T cells sorted from blood. All receptors derive from a man aged 30-40 years in good health. The CDR3 runs from the conserved cysteine through the conserved F or W. The D gene is left open where the match is weak. The size field is filled for only some rows; it gives once, few, many or a size class.

TRBJ1-3	TRBD1	TRBV7-3	-	18	TGTGCCAGCAGCGCCTGGACAGGGGGCGATTACTCTGGAAACACCATATATTTT	CASSAWTGGDYSGNTIYF
TRBJ2-1	TRBD1	TRBV11-1	-	16	TGTGCCAGCAGCTTACTCCGGGACAGGGAGGGAAATGAGCAGTTCTTC	CASSLLRDREGNEQFF
TRBJ2-7	TRBD2	TRBV9	-	16	TGTGCCAGCAGCGTAGGGGTTAGCGGGATCCCCCACGAGCAGTACTTC	CASSVGVSGIPHEQYF
TRBJ2-1	-	TRBV6-4	-	16	TGTGCCAGCAGTGACGCCTTCCGGCGCTCCTACAATGAGCAGTTCTTC	CASSDAFRRSYNEQFF
TRBJ1-1	-	TRBV10-3	-	12	TGTGCCATCAGTGAGGCGACAAGTGAAGCTTTCTTT	CAISEATSEAFF
TRBJ2-7	TRBD2	TRBV19	-	17	TGTGCCAGTAGTATTCGGACTAGCGGGAGATTATCCTACGAGCAGTACTTC	CASSIRTSGRLSYEQYF
TRBJ2-2	TRBD2	TRBV28	-	16	TGTGCCAGCAGTCCCAGCGGGAGGGCCCACACCGGGGAGCTGTTTTTT	CASSPSGRAHTGELFF
TRBJ2-1	TRBD2	TRBV5-1	-	18	TGCGCCAGCAGCCTATGGGGCCTAGCGGGAGGGAAATACAATGAGCAGTTCTTC	CASSLWGLAGGKYNEQFF
TRBJ2-5	-	TRBV7-3	-	15	TGTGCCAGCAGCTTAGGCCGAGGGAGCCAAGAGACCCAGTACTTC	CASSLGRGSQETQYF
TRBJ2-7	-	TRBV4-1	-	17	TGCGCCAGCAGCCAGGGGGATCGACAAGGTCGTCCCTACGAGCAGTACTTC	CASSQGDRQGRPYEQYF
TRBJ2-2	TRBD2	TRBV27	few	17	TGTGCCAGCAGTTTACTAGCACTAGCGGGAGTTGGCGGGGAGCTGTTTTTT	CASSLLALAGVGGELFF
TRBJ1-5	-	TRBV4-1	-	16	TGCGCCAGCAGCCAAGATATAGGGGCCGGTGGTCAGCCCCAGCATTTT	CASSQDIGAGGQPQHF
TRBJ2-4	TRBD2	TRBV6-5	-	14	TGTGCCACCACGACTAGCGGGAGGTCAAACATTCAGTACTTC	CATTTSGRSNIQYF
TRBJ2-5	-	TRBV18	-	14	TGTGCCAGCTCACCAAGCAATGGGCAAGAGACCCAGTACTTC	CASSPSNGQETQYF
TRBJ2-7	TRBD1	TRBV27	-	14	TGTGCCAGCAGTCGACAGGGATTTACCTACGAGCAGTACTTC	CASSRQGFTYEQYF
TRBJ2-5	-	TRBV6-6	-	14	TGTGCCAGCAGTTACTCCCTAAGGGGAGAGACCCAGTACTTC	CASSYSLRGETQYF
TRBJ1-1	-	TRBV5-1	-	14	TGCGCCAGCAGCTTATTACAGGGTGACACTGAAGCTTTCTTT	CASSLLQGDTEAFF
TRBJ2-2	TRBD2	TRBV4-1	-	16	TGCGCCAGCAGCCAATTAGCGGGAACGAACACCGGGGAGCTGTTTTTT	CASSQLAGTNTGELFF